Below, 9 T cell receptor beta chains from the same sample are listed, as sequenced in a study of Ad26.COV2.S vaccination and SARS-CoV-2 variants. Profiling relied on immunoSEQ multiplex PCR, and the TCRdb table lists in-frame clones only, not all of them. The data hold 360,000 or so clones, with around nine tenths observed a single time. Stated treatment: roughly 19 received Ad26.COV2.S at low or high dose, single or two shots; several received placebo; per-sample allocation not given. Sampling was done on day 63 after the first vaccine or placebo injection. The input for sequencing was peripheral blood, taken in a trial of Ad26.COV2.S vaccine versus placebo. The receptors stem from a person aged 18-60 years who received the Ad26.COV2.S COVID-19 vaccine or a placebo.

V usage is TRBV18 and J usage is TRBJ2-7; the match to TRBD1 covers 8 bases. The trim removed 2 bases at V and 3 bases at J, leaving 3 bases unmatched. The length of the CDR3 is 14 residues. Per germline, CDR1 KGHSH and CDR2 LQKENI. CDR3 sequence: CASSPTTGGYEQYF. In DNA, the CDR3 is TGTGCCAGCTCACCAACTACAGGGGGCTACGAGCAGTACTTC.

The chain employs TRBV5-4 and TRBJ1-2, with 8 bases aligning to TRBD1. V dropped 5 bases and J dropped 3; count of bases not matched to a gene: 3. This CDR3 region has 13 residues. CDR1 is SGHNT and CDR2 is YYREEE in the germline V gene (reference sequence). The CDR3 coding sequence is TGTGCCAGCAGTCCACAGGGGGACTATGGCTACACCTTC. As protein: CASSPQGDYGYTF. Filled out from reference TRBV5-4 and TRBJ1-2, the complete variable domain reads ETGVTQSPTHLIKTRGQQVTLRCSSQSGHNTVSWYQQALGQGPQFIFQYYREEENGRGNFPPRFSGLQFPNYSSELNVNALELDDSALYLCASSPQGDYGYTFGSGTRLTVV.

This chain uses TRBV6-4 with TRBJ1-1; perhaps TRBD1 as D (5 bases). Germline V lookup: CDR1 MRHNA, CDR2 SNTAGT. This CDR3 region has 13 residues. Between the trimmed V and J ends, which lost 5 bases and 4 bases, there was a span of 11 bases. The CDR3: CASSSSGGTEAFF. CDR3 nucleotides: TGTGCCAGCAGTAGCTCGGGGGGCACTGAAGCTTTCTTT.

The rearrangement links TRBV27 to TRBJ1-5; 11 bases map to TRBD1. This CDR3 has 15 residues. CDR1 MNHEY and CDR2 SMNVEV come from the germline V gene (reference sequence). Germline trimming cut 6 bases from V and 4 bases from J; bases unmatched to any gene: 5. DNA of the CDR3: TGTGCCAGCAGCGACGGGACAGGGGGTAATCAGCCCCAGCATTTT. This sequence encodes CASSDGTGGNQPQHF.

This clone has more than one count but fewer than ten. The chain links TRBV28 to TRBJ2-3, with D possibly TRBD2 on 7 matching bases. Germline V gives CDR1 MDHEN, CDR2 SYDVKM. The ends were cut back, 7 bases at V and 2 bases at J, with 16 bases in the middle. The CDR3 extends over 15 amino acids. The CDR3 is CASTAGRGFTDTQYF. The CDR3 nucleotides read TGTGCCAGCACCGCGGGGAGGGGGTTCACAGATACGCAGTATTTT.

This clone has a handful of counts. The V gene is TRBV19, the J gene TRBJ1-5; D is ambiguous. Germline V gene data show CDR1 as LNHDA and CDR2 as SQIVND (reference sequence). V gave up 10 bases and J gave up 4 bases, with 14 bases separating them. This CDR3 spans 13 amino acids. The CDR3 reads CATKPHGNQPQHF. CDR3 DNA: TGTGCCACTAAGCCCCACGGTAATCAGCCCCAGCATTTT.

On this clone: Other DNA sequences in the same sample also yield this CDR3. The chain couples TRBV19 to TRBJ2-2, with D hard to call. The CDR3 loop spans 13 amino acids. Trimming shortened V by 1 base and J by 4 bases, and 4 bases separated the two germline ends. Germline V CDR1 and CDR2: LNHDA, SQIVND (reference sequence). The CDR3 DNA is TGTGCCAGTAGTATAGGGGGCACCGGGGAGCTGTTTTTT. Amino acid sequence: CASSIGGTGELFF.

CDR3 coding DNA: TGTGCCAGCAGTGTGCGGCCCGGGACTGATAATAATTCACCCCTCCACTTT. It translates to CASSVRPGTDNNSPLHF. J is TRBJ1-6 and V is TRBV2, with D maybe TRBD1 (5 bases). CDR3 length equals 17 residues. Trimming removed 4 bases from V and 5 bases from J, with 18 bases in between. The germline V gene has CDR1 SNHLY and CDR2 FYNNEI.

This clone was counted ten times or more. The chain is built from TRBV5-1 and TRBJ1-2; D not certain. Germline V CDR1 and CDR2: SGHRS, YFSETQ. This CDR3 has 15 residues. Trimming left V 2 bases short and J 6 bases short, with 17 bases between. The CDR3 bases are TGCGCCAGCAGCTTCGCGAGGTCCCCCGTGAATGGCTACACCTTC. Translation: CASSFARSPVNGYTF.